The 19 T cell receptor beta chains reported below all come from one sample, sequenced in a study of blood T cell repertoires in COVID-19. Clones were read by immunoSEQ multiplex PCR, and TCRdb kept only the in-frame ones, dropping some. Of about 190,000 clones in the sample, around nine tenths were seen once. Specimen: peripheral blood. These receptors came from a man younger than 45 with acute or convalescent COVID-19.

This clone has a handful of counts. This sequence joins TRBV27 and TRBJ2-7, with D maybe TRBD1 (6 bases). This CDR3 has 13 amino acids. CDR1 MNHEY and CDR2 SMNVEV come from the germline V gene (reference sequence). Trimming removed 5 bases from V and 4 bases from J, with 12 bases in between. The CDR3 nucleotides are TGTGCCAGCAGTCTCCGGACAGATTACGAGCAGTACTTC. Protein product: CASSLRTDYEQYF.

The chain employs TRBV7-2 and TRBJ1-1; D may be TRBD1 (6 bases). The CDR3 covers 15 residues. The V gene's germline CDR1 is SGHTA and CDR2 FQGNSA. Between the trimmed V and J ends, which lost 5 bases and 1 base, there was a span of 14 bases. This CDR3 is CASSVRGGQNTEAFF. The CDR3 DNA reads as TGTGCCAGCAGCGTCCGCGGGGGGCAGAACACTGAAGCTTTCTTT.

The chain is built from TRBV11-2 and TRBJ1-1, with D perhaps TRBD1 (6 bases). The CDR3 contains 14 residues. Germline CDR1 reads SGHAT; CDR2 reads FQNNGV. The ends were cut back, 4 bases at V and 8 bases at J, with 17 bases in the middle. CDR3 nucleotide sequence: TGTGCCAGCAGCTACGTCGGTCCGACAGGAGAAGCTTTCTTT. Translating it yields CASSYVGPTGEAFF.

This sequence joins TRBV28 and TRBJ2-7, with 7 nucleotides matching TRBD1. The V segment lost 11 bases and the J segment 3 bases; nucleotides outside the gene matches: 13. The CDR3 sequence is 14 residues long. Per the germline V gene, CDR1 is MDHEN and CDR2 is SYDVKM. The CDR3 DNA reads TGTGCCGGCAACGCCCTCAGGGGGTTCTACGAGCAGTACTTC. It encodes CAGNALRGFYEQYF.

The chain carries TRBV28 and TRBJ2-1, with 9 bases fitting TRBD1. The trim removed 8 bases at V and 5 bases at J, leaving 4 bases unmatched. CDR3 length: 13 residues. Looked up from germline, CDR1 is MDHEN and CDR2 is SYDVKM. The CDR3 DNA reads TGTGCCAGCTGGGGACAGGGAGACAATGAGCAGTTCTTC. Its protein is CASWGQGDNEQFF.

The CDR3 region is CASSARRQGPSTDTQYF. As DNA, the CDR3 is TGTGCCAGCAGCGCCCGACGCCAGGGTCCTAGCACAGATACGCAGTATTTT. The chain recombines TRBV7-9 with TRBJ2-3; a weak D match, TRBD1 (5 bases). The CDR3 is made up of 17 amino acids. Germline CDR1 reads SEHNR; CDR2 reads FQNEAQ (reference sequence). Trimming took off 5 bases at V and 0 bases at J, with 18 bases between the two ends.

Only one count was recorded for this clone. DNA for the CDR3: TGTGCCAGTAGTCTGCTAGCGGACAATGAGCAGTTCTTC. It yields the protein CASSLLADNEQFF. The rearrangement uses TRBV19 and TRBJ2-1; 7 nucleotides agree with TRBD2. Germline CDR1 is LNHDA and CDR2 is SQIVND (reference sequence). V was clipped by 5 bases and J by 5 bases; unmatched bases: 3. The CDR3 loop spans 13 amino acids.

The V call is TRBV30, the J call TRBJ2-5; D possibly corresponds to TRBD1 (5 bases). From germline, CDR1 is GTSNPN and CDR2 SVGIG (reference sequence). V dropped 2 bases and J dropped 5 bases, with 12 bases sitting between them. CDR3 size: 13 residues. DNA of the CDR3: TGTGCCTGGAGTCTTAGCAAGGGGGAGACCCAGTACTTC. This gives the protein CAWSLSKGETQYF. Together with reference TRBV30 and TRBJ2-5, the CDR3 gives the full variable domain: SQTIHQWPATLVQPVGSPLSLECTVEGTSNPNLYWYRQAAGRGLQLLFYSVGIGQISSEVPQNLSASRPQDRQFILSSKKLLLSDSGFYLCAWSLSKGETQYFGPGTRLLVL.

The V gene is TRBV28, the J gene TRBJ2-2; no clear D gene. Germline lookup yields CDR1 MDHEN and CDR2 SYDVKM. The CDR3 is made up of 12 amino acids. Trimming cost V 5 bases and J 7 bases, with 8 bases left between them. CDR3 sequence reads: CASSREFGELFF. CDR3 nucleotide sequence: TGTGCCAGCAGTCGAGAGTTCGGGGAGCTGTTTTTT.

This clone was seen a handful of times. This chain joins TRBV27 and TRBJ2-7; 7 bases map to TRBD1. The CDR3 consists of 18 residues. Germline CDR1 reads MNHEY; CDR2 reads SMNVEV (reference sequence). Trimming removed 0 bases from V and 1 base from J; junction bases left unmatched: 12. The CDR3 here is CASSLSDYDRELSYEQYF. The CDR3 DNA is TGTGCCAGCAGTTTATCCGACTATGACAGGGAGCTTTCCTACGAGCAGTACTTC.

The chain uses TRBV4-2 and TRBJ1-5; 7 bases match TRBD1. Trimming removed 0 bases from V and 2 bases from J; junction bases left unmatched: 4. Germline-derived CDR1 and CDR2 are LGHNA and YNFKEQ. The CDR3 runs 16 residues. The CDR3 here is CASSQDHQGGNQPQHF. The CDR3 DNA reads as TGTGCCAGCAGCCAAGATCACCAGGGGGGCAATCAGCCCCAGCATTTT.

This clone turned up a few times. CDR3 region: CASSHSSGEAFF. As DNA, the CDR3 is TGCGCCAGCAGCCATAGCTCGGGGGAAGCTTTCTTT. V gene TRBV5-1 combines with J gene TRBJ1-1; D is uncertain. This CDR3 region has 12 residues. CDR1 is SGHRS, CDR2 YFSETQ, per germline. Trimming stripped 4 bases from V and 8 bases from J, with 12 bases between.

This clone was detected only once. The chain carries TRBV29-1 and TRBJ2-1; 9 nucleotides line up with TRBD2. CDR1 and CDR2 (germline): SQVTM, ANQGSEA. The V and J ends lost 4 bases and 13 bases, in that order; junction bases with no gene match: 8. The CDR3 is 12 amino acids. CDR3 nucleotides: TGCAGCGTTGCTCTAGCGGGAATCGAACAGTTCTTC. Its protein product is CSVALAGIEQFF.

The rearrangement joins TRBV29-1 to TRBJ2-6; TRBD1 aligns across 8 bases. Germline V gene sequence: CDR1 SQVTM, CDR2 ANQGSEA. CDR3 length: 16 residues. Trimming removed 6 bases from V and 0 bases from J; junction bases left unmatched: 7. The CDR3 bases are TGCAGCGTGACAGGGACAGGAAACTCTGGGGCCAACGTCCTGACTTTC. It is translated as CSVTGTGNSGANVLTF.

There are a few counts of this clone. V usage is TRBV7-2 and J usage is TRBJ2-7, with D possibly being TRBD2 (6 bases). Germline CDR1 is SGHTA and CDR2 is FQGNSA. V was cut by 5 bases and J by 2 bases, with 16 bases left in between. The CDR3 is 15 residues long. The CDR3: CASSRISGSTYEQYF. The CDR3 DNA follows: TGTGCCAGCAGCCGGATTAGCGGATCCACCTACGAGCAGTACTTC. The whole variable domain, remainder taken from reference TRBV7-2 and TRBJ2-7, is GAGVSQSPSNKVTEKGKDVELRCDPISGHTALYWYRQSLGQGLEFLIYFQGNSAPDKSGLPSDRFSAERTGGSVSTLTIQRTQQEDSAVYLCASSRISGSTYEQYFGPGTRLTVT.

This clone was picked up one time. V and J are TRBV28 and TRBJ2-7; TRBD1 might be the D (5 bases). This CDR3 has 13 residues. Trimming took 8 bases from V and 3 from J, leaving 14 bases between them. CDR1 MDHEN and CDR2 SYDVKM come from the germline V gene. CDR3: CASATYRNYEQYF. For the CDR3, the DNA is TGTGCCAGCGCGACATACAGGAACTACGAGCAGTACTTC.

The gene calls are TRBV20-1 and TRBJ2-5; 9 bases are shared with TRBD1. Germline-derived CDR1 and CDR2 are DFQATT and SNEGSKA (reference sequence). This CDR3 spans 14 amino acids. Losses at the gene ends were 3 bases for V and 1 base for J; bases not matched to a gene: 3. CDR3 coding DNA: TGCAGTGCTAGTTGGGGACAGGGCCAAGAGACCCAGTACTTC. Encoded protein: CSASWGQGQETQYF.

J is TRBJ2-7 and V is TRBV6-5; 9 positions match TRBD1. The CDR3 has 14 amino acids. Unmatched junction bases numbered 7, after V lost 10 bases and J lost 0 bases. CDR1 and CDR2 from the germline V gene are MNHEY and SVGAGI. CDR3 protein: CATQKDRGSYEQYF. The CDR3, as DNA: TGTGCCACGCAAAAGGACAGGGGCTCCTACGAGCAGTACTTC.

This clone has a single count. Written as DNA, the CDR3 is TGTGCCATCAACTTAGACAGGGGAGGGACCGGGGAGCTGTTTTTT. Translation: CAINLDRGGTGELFF. The chain recombines TRBV10-3 with TRBJ2-2, with a tentative D call TRBD1 (8 bases). The length of the CDR3 is 15 residues. Trimming took 7 bases from V and 5 from J, leaving 17 bases between them. Germline values: CDR1 ENHRY, CDR2 SYGVKD.